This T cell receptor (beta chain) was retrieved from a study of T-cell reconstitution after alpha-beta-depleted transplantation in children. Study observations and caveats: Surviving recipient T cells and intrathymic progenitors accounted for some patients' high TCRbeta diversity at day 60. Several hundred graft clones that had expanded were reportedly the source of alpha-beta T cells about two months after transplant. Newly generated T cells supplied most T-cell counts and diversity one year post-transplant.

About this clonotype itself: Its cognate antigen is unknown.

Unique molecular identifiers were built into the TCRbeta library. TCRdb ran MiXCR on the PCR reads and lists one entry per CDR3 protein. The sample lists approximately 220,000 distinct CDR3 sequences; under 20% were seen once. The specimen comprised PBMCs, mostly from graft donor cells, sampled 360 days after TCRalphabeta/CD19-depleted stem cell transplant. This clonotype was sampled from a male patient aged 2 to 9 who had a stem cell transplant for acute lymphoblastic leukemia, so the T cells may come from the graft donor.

CDR3 sequence: CASSLEASGILWGDSINEQFF. In nucleotides, the CDR3 is TGCGCCAGCAGCTTGGAAGCTAGCGGGATTCTCTGGGGGGATTCAATAAATGAGCAGTTCTTC. The gene calls are TRBV5-1 and TRBJ2-1; 9 bases fit TRBD2. The V gene's germline CDR1 is SGHRS and CDR2 YFSETQ. This CDR3 is built from 21 residues. The junction had 23 bases not matched to a gene; V was cut back by 0 bases and J by 7 bases.